This passage covers 18 T cell receptor beta chains from one sample sequenced in a study of T cells in Graves' hyperthyroidism and ophthalmopathy (dated by TCRdb to 2018 to 2020). Receptor libraries were prepared by multiplex PCR. The listed sequencing device is Illumina HiSeq 2000. TCR beta CDR3 regions were amplified from RNA transcripts. The TCR CDR3 was subjected to a first round of RT-PCR using the HTBI primer set and the Qiagen OneStep RT-PCR kit. The public reads were quality trimmed at Q25 with fastp and then assembled into clones with MiXCR by TCRdb, keeping productive beta chains. Records with the same CDR3 protein are collapsed into one entry carrying the most frequent genes and DNA. This sample has about 420,000 distinct CDR3 sequences in its table, and around a sixth of those were observed once. About 14% of the sample is in the top ten clones. What was sequenced was blood. These receptors all come from a woman aged 18-30 years with Graves' hyperthyroidism.

The sample holds a few counts of this clonotype. The chain couples TRBV6-5 to TRBJ2-6; possibly TRBD2 for D (5 bases). This CDR3 comprises 15 residues. V was cut by 4 bases and J by 3 bases, with 10 bases left in between. Looked up from germline, CDR1 is MNHEY and CDR2 is SVGAGI. The CDR3 DNA reads TGTGCCAGCAGTTCCGTACGGGGTGGGGCCAACGTCCTGACTTTC. As protein: CASSSVRGGANVLTF.

This clonotype was picked up many times. The chain has TRBV5-1 and TRBJ1-1; D may be TRBD1 (5 bases). Trimming removed 4 bases from V and 1 base from J, with 14 bases in between. The CDR3 spans 15 residues. From germline, CDR1 is SGHRS and CDR2 YFSETQ. CDR3 loop: CASSLLPRGNTEAFF. Here the CDR3 DNA reads TGCGCCAGCAGCCTATTACCTAGGGGGAACACTGAAGCTTTCTTT. Using reference TRBV5-1 and TRBJ1-1 for the parts outside the CDR3, the full variable domain is KAGVTQTPRYLIKTRGQQVTLSCSPISGHRSVSWYQQTPGQGLQFLFEYFSETQRNKGNFPGRFSGRQFSNSRSEMNVSTLELGDSALYLCASSLLPRGNTEAFFGQGTRLTVV.

In this sample, this clonotype turned up many times. This chain joins TRBV19 and TRBJ2-7, with D tentatively TRBD1 (5 bases). The germline V gene encodes CDR1 LNHDA and CDR2 SQIVND (reference sequence). The V gene lost 1 base and the J gene lost 1 base, with 11 bases spanning the gap. This CDR3 region has 15 residues. The CDR3 DNA is TGTGCCAGTAGTATAGCGGCCACAGGTTCCTACGAGCAGTACTTC. Amino acids: CASSIAATGSYEQYF.

This clonotype came up many times. J is TRBJ1-1 and V is TRBV10-1; D gene ambiguous. V lost 1 base and J lost 1, with 7 bases in between. Germline CDR1 is WNHNN and CDR2 is SYGVQD (reference sequence). This CDR3 is built from 14 residues. CDR3 coding DNA: TGCGCCAGCAGTGAGTTGCCGTCGAACACTGAAGCTTTCTTT. Protein: CASSELPSNTEAFF.

This clonotype has a count of ten or more. The chain recombines TRBV7-9 with TRBJ1-1, with D possibly matching TRBD1 (5 bases). CDR1 and CDR2 (germline): SEHNR, FQNEAQ (reference sequence). The CDR3 runs 13 residues. Trimming shortened V by 2 bases and J by 5 bases, and 9 bases separated the two germline ends. As DNA, the CDR3 is TGTGCCAGCAGCTTAAAGACAGTTACTGAAGCTTTCTTT. It yields the protein CASSLKTVTEAFF. The whole variable domain, remainder taken from reference TRBV7-9 and TRBJ1-1, is DTGVSQNPRHKITKRGQNVTFRCDPISEHNRLYWYRQTLGQGPEFLTYFQNEAQLEKSRLLSDRFSAERPKGSFSTLEIQRTEQGDSAMYLCASSLKTVTEAFFGQGTRLTVV.

This clonotype has ten or more counts. The V gene is TRBV3-1, the J gene TRBJ1-2, with D hard to call. Trimming pared 1 base from V and 2 bases from J, leaving 8 bases between. The length of the CDR3 is 14 residues. Per the germline V gene, CDR1 is LGHDT and CDR2 is YNNKEL (reference sequence). CDR3 sequence reads: CASSQAGINYGYTF. The CDR3 coding sequence is TGTGCCAGCAGCCAAGCGGGGATCAACTATGGCTACACCTTC.

This clonotype has a handful of counts. The rearrangement uses TRBV29-1 and TRBJ1-2; D may be TRBD1 (6 bases). The CDR3 runs to 14 residues. The germline gives CDR1 SQVTM, CDR2 ANQGSEA. V shed 6 bases and J shed 2 bases, with 16 bases lying between them. CDR3 DNA: TGCAGCGTGCTGACAGGCCGACGCAACTATGGCTACACCTTC. Its translation is CSVLTGRRNYGYTF.

The chain joins TRBV9 to TRBJ2-1; 8 bases fit TRBD2. Germline lookup yields CDR1 SGDLS and CDR2 YYNGEE. The length of the CDR3 is 18 residues. After removal of 0 bases from V and 5 bases from J, the junction contained 13 bases not matched to a gene. This chain's CDR3 is CASSVGAGGSFAHNEQFF. CDR3 sequence (DNA): TGTGCCAGCAGCGTAGGGGCGGGGGGTTCATTTGCTCACAATGAGCAGTTCTTC.

There are a few counts of this clonotype. The genes are TRBV5-1 and TRBJ1-3, with TRBD1 matching over 7 bases. V was pared by 4 bases and J by 3 bases, with 4 bases of the junction left unmatched. This CDR3 has 14 amino acids. Germline assignment: CDR1 SGHRS and CDR2 YFSETQ. The CDR3 sequence is CASSPGTDGNTIYF. CDR3 bases: TGCGCCAGCAGCCCGGGGACAGATGGAAACACCATATATTTT. Complete variable domain (other parts from reference TRBV5-1 and TRBJ1-3): KAGVTQTPRYLIKTRGQQVTLSCSPISGHRSVSWYQQTPGQGLQFLFEYFSETQRNKGNFPGRFSGRQFSNSRSEMNVSTLELGDSALYLCASSPGTDGNTIYFGEGSWLTVV.

This clonotype was seen more than once but under ten times. The genes are TRBV20-1 and TRBJ2-1, with unresolved D. The germline CDR1 and CDR2 sequences are DFQATT and SNEGSKA (reference sequence). The CDR3 loop spans 16 amino acids. V was pared by 0 bases and J by 0 bases, with 12 bases between. CDR3 bases: TGCAGTGCTAGAGAGGCTTTTTCGGGCTCCTACAATGAGCAGTTCTTC. Translating it yields CSAREAFSGSYNEQFF.

Only a few counts were recorded for this clonotype. The chain is built from TRBV19 and TRBJ1-2; a weak D match, TRBD1 (5 bases). CDR3 length equals 12 residues. The germline gives CDR1 LNHDA, CDR2 SQIVND (reference sequence). Trimming stripped 3 bases from V and 4 bases from J, with 6 bases between. The CDR3 nucleotides read TGTGCCAGTAGTATCCAGGGCTATGGCTACACCTTC. It yields the protein CASSIQGYGYTF. Together with reference TRBV19 and TRBJ1-2, the CDR3 gives the full variable domain: DGGITQSPKYLFRKEGQNVTLSCEQNLNHDAMYWYRQDPGQGLRLIYYSQIVNDFQKGDIAEGYSVSREKKESFPLTVTSAQKNPTAFYLCASSIQGYGYTFGSGTRLTVV.

At least ten counts were recorded for this clonotype. The J gene is TRBJ2-1, the V gene TRBV6-5, with D unclear. The V and J ends lost 0 bases and 2 bases respectively, with 11 bases between them. This CDR3 contains 16 residues. Germline CDR1 MNHEY, CDR2 SVGAGI. The CDR3 bases are TGTGCCAGCAGTTACTCAATGTCTCGAACCTACAATGAGCAGTTCTTC. Its translation is CASSYSMSRTYNEQFF.

The chain carries TRBV10-3 and TRBJ2-5, with 10 bases aligning to TRBD2. The CDR3 extends over 16 amino acids. V trimming: 3 bases; J trimming: 5 bases; junction bases outside the gene matches: 9. From germline, CDR1 is ENHRY and CDR2 SYGVKD. CDR3 protein: CAISEGLAGGSETQYF. The CDR3 nucleotides are TGTGCCATCAGTGAAGGTTTAGCGGGGGGAAGTGAGACCCAGTACTTC.

The rearrangement joins TRBV5-1 to TRBJ2-7; D is undetermined. Trimming removed 1 base from V and 4 bases from J, with 18 bases in between. Germline lookup yields CDR1 SGHRS and CDR2 YFSETQ. This CDR3 is 16 amino acids long. In nucleotides, the CDR3 is TGCGCCAGCAGCTTGCTCGGCAGAGATTTAACTTACGAGCAGTACTTC. Translating gives CASSLLGRDLTYEQYF.

The sample holds many counts of this clonotype. The V and J genes are TRBV15 and TRBJ2-1; D is undetermined. Trimming took 3 bases from V and 8 from J, leaving 14 bases between them. Germline lookup yields CDR1 LNHNV and CDR2 YYDKDF (reference sequence). CDR3 length equals 14 residues. The CDR3 is CATSRGFGTYEQFF. The CDR3 region has the DNA TGTGCCACCAGCAGGGGGTTTGGTACATATGAGCAGTTCTTC.

The chain joins TRBV7-3 to TRBJ1-5; D might be TRBD1 (5 bases). The germline gives CDR1 SGHTA, CDR2 FQGTGA. Trimming left V 6 bases short and J 0 bases short, with 12 bases between. The length of the CDR3 is 15 residues. Here the CDR3 reads CASRMDTNSNQPQHF. The CDR3, as DNA: TGTGCCAGCAGGATGGACACCAATAGCAATCAGCCCCAGCATTTT.

The genes are TRBV6-1 and TRBJ2-7; D perhaps matches TRBD1 (6 bases). Trimming pared 7 bases from V and 3 bases from J, leaving 16 bases between. Germline CDR1 MNHNS, CDR2 SASEGT. This CDR3 contains 14 residues. The CDR3 region has the DNA TGTGCCAGCAACCACCGGGACAACTTCTACGAGCAGTACTTC. Protein: CASNHRDNFYEQYF.

In its sample, this clonotype was seen many times. The rearrangement links TRBV6-1 to TRBJ1-2, with 9 bases matching TRBD1. CDR3 size: 16 residues. V dropped 5 bases and J dropped 4; count of bases not matched to a gene: 11. Germline loops: CDR1 MNHNS, CDR2 SASEGT. The CDR3 region has the DNA TGTGCCAGCAGTTCGGGACAGGGCCTAAGTAGCTATGGCTACACCTTC. Translating gives CASSSGQGLSSYGYTF.